Below are 30 T cell receptor beta chains sequenced from a single sample in a study of Ad26.COV2.S vaccination and SARS-CoV-2 variants. The sample's treatment: approximately 18 received Ad26.COV2.S at low or high dose, single or two shots; about 5 received placebo; per-sample allocation not given. It was on day 63 after the first vaccine or placebo injection that samples were taken. The table came from immunoSEQ multiplex PCR; TCRdb's copy has only in-frame clones and leaves some out. The sample contains 300,000 to 400,000 clones, roughly 90% of which appear only once. The material was peripheral blood, obtained in a trial of Ad26.COV2.S vaccine versus placebo. The receptors were sampled from a person between 18 and 59 years old who received the Ad26.COV2.S COVID-19 vaccine or a placebo.

The chain employs TRBV19 and TRBJ1-2, with 8 bases lining up with TRBD1. The germline V gene has CDR1 LNHDA and CDR2 SQIVND (reference sequence). Unmatched junction bases numbered 12, after V lost 1 base and J lost 8 bases. This CDR3 spans 16 amino acids. The chain's CDR3 is CASSIAGTGSSTGYTF. DNA of the CDR3: TGTGCCAGTAGTATAGCGGGGACAGGATCTTCGACGGGCTACACCTTC.

The CDR3 protein is CASSLPESDTQYF. Written as DNA, the CDR3 is TGCGCCAGCAGCCTCCCGGAATCGGATACGCAGTATTTT. This chain links TRBV4-1 with TRBJ2-3; D not certain. CDR1 is MGHRA, CDR2 YSYEKL, per germline. CDR3 length: 13 amino acids. V shed 4 bases and J shed 6 bases, with 11 bases lying between them.

The J gene is TRBJ2-3, the V gene TRBV5-6; 11 bases map to TRBD2. The germline V gene has CDR1 SGHDT and CDR2 YYEEEE. Trimming at V came to 4 bases and at J to 6 bases, leaving 4 bases not matched to a gene. CDR3 length equals 14 residues. CDR3 nucleotide sequence: TGTGCCAGCAGCATACTAGCGGGAGACGATACGCAGTATTTT. Its translation: CASSILAGDDTQYF.

The rearrangement joins TRBV9 to TRBJ1-3; possible D gene TRBD1, 6 bases. This CDR3 comprises 18 residues. Germline V gene data show CDR1 as SGDLS and CDR2 as YYNGEE. Trimming took off 2 bases at V and 2 bases at J, with 20 bases between the two ends. The chain's CDR3 is CASSVSLGNGQPGNTIYF. DNA of the CDR3: TGTGCCAGCAGCGTGTCTCTAGGGAATGGACAGCCTGGAAACACCATATATTTT.

The chain employs TRBV5-1 and TRBJ2-2; D is uncertain. Germline CDR1 reads SGHRS; CDR2 reads YFSETQ. The V and J ends lost 7 bases and 2 bases respectively, with 6 bases between them. The CDR3 has 12 residues. The chain's CDR3 is CASGYNTGELFF. CDR3 coding DNA: TGCGCCAGCGGGTATAACACCGGGGAGCTGTTTTTT. Full variable domain (rest looked up from reference TRBV5-1 and TRBJ2-2): KAGVTQTPRYLIKTRGQQVTLSCSPISGHRSVSWYQQTPGQGLQFLFEYFSETQRNKGNFPGRFSGRQFSNSRSEMNVSTLELGDSALYLCASGYNTGELFFGEGSRLTVL.

The J gene is TRBJ1-4, the V gene TRBV6-5, with D possibly being TRBD1 (6 bases). This CDR3 has 14 amino acids. Germline CDR1 MNHEY, CDR2 SVGAGI. V gave up 2 bases and J gave up 7 bases, with 11 bases separating them. CDR3 DNA sequence: TGTGCCAGCAGTTACCTCGGGGGCGGTGAAAAACTGTTTTTT. Protein: CASSYLGGGEKLFF.

This chain uses TRBV7-3 with TRBJ1-1, with D perhaps TRBD1 (6 bases). The CDR3 covers 15 residues. Trimming pared 5 bases from V and 1 base from J, leaving 14 bases between. Germline CDR1 reads SGHTA; CDR2 reads FQGTGA. Here the CDR3 reads CASSLSGTPNTEAFF. In DNA form, the CDR3 reads TGTGCCAGCAGCCTCTCCGGGACACCGAACACTGAAGCTTTCTTT.

This clone was observed a single time. The chain combines TRBV2 with TRBJ1-3; 11 bases are a match to TRBD1. The CDR3 covers 15 residues. J lost 6 bases, V lost 8 bases, and 9 bases had no gene match. Germline CDR1 and CDR2: SNHLY and FYNNEI. CDR3 sequence reads: CASQESGQGVNTIYF. The CDR3, as DNA: TGTGCCAGCCAGGAGTCGGGACAGGGGGTAAACACCATATATTTT.

V is TRBV4-3 and J is TRBJ2-1; possibly TRBD2 for D (6 bases). The CDR3 consists of 17 residues. CDR1 is LGHNA, CDR2 YSLEER, per germline. Trimming took off 0 bases at V and 7 bases at J, with 19 bases between the two ends. This CDR3 is CASSQDILRELGNEQFF. CDR3 sequence (DNA): TGCGCCAGCAGCCAAGATATACTCCGGGAGTTGGGGAATGAGCAGTTCTTC.

V is TRBV27 and J is TRBJ1-1; 7 bases line up with TRBD1. Germline-derived CDR1 and CDR2 are MNHEY and SMNVEV (reference sequence). Unmatched junction bases numbered 8, after V lost 1 base and J lost 0 bases. The CDR3 is made up of 17 amino acids. CDR3 sequence: CASSLWGDRQLNTEAFF. CDR3 coding DNA: TGTGCCAGCAGTTTATGGGGGGACAGACAACTGAACACTGAAGCTTTCTTT.

The chain recombines TRBV6-6 with TRBJ1-2; perhaps TRBD1 as D (5 bases). This CDR3 contains 14 residues. Germline CDR1 MNHNY, CDR2 SVGAGI (reference sequence). V was shortened by 8 bases and J by 4 bases, with 17 bases between the two germline ends. The CDR3 DNA reads as TGTGCCAGCGAGGAGGGGTGGGAGACCTATGGCTACACCTTC. Protein: CASEEGWETYGYTF.

The chain is built from TRBV10-3 and TRBJ1-1, with unresolved D. The CDR3 contains 16 residues. Germline lookup yields CDR1 ENHRY and CDR2 SYGVKD. The ends were cut back, 6 bases at V and 0 bases at J, with 17 bases in the middle. The CDR3 sequence: CAISRSDGPVNTEAFF. CDR3 nucleotides: TGTGCCATCAGCCGATCAGACGGGCCAGTGAACACTGAAGCTTTCTTT.

This clone was seen only a few times. The chain uses TRBV14 and TRBJ2-2; maybe TRBD1 (5 bases). This CDR3 has 17 amino acids. The germline V gene has CDR1 SGHDN and CDR2 FVKESK. Between the trimmed V and J ends, which lost 0 bases and 3 bases, there was a span of 14 bases. The CDR3 sequence is CASSQDPRAIYTGELFF. CDR3 nucleotides: TGTGCCAGCAGCCAAGATCCCAGGGCGATATACACCGGGGAGCTGTTTTTT.

J is TRBJ2-7 and V is TRBV3-1 (or the pseudogene TRBV3-2); possibly TRBD2 for D (6 bases). Between the trimmed V and J ends, which lost 0 bases and 6 bases, there was a span of 15 bases. The length of the CDR3 is 15 residues. The germline V gene encodes CDR1 LGHDT and CDR2 YNNKEL (reference sequence). The CDR3 nucleotides are TGTGCCAGCAGCCAAGATTCCCCGGGAGAGAGCGAGCAGTACGTC. Translating it yields CASSQDSPGESEQYV.

The gene calls are TRBV19 and TRBJ1-2; D not certain. V was clipped by 9 bases and J by 7 bases, with 6 bases between them. The CDR3 runs to 9 residues. Germline-derived CDR1 and CDR2 are LNHDA and SQIVND (reference sequence). CDR3 protein: CARDTGYTF. The CDR3 coding sequence is TGTGCCAGGGATACTGGCTACACCTTC.

This clone was seen once. This chain joins TRBV7-3 and TRBJ2-3, with TRBD2 matching over 8 bases. Germline values: CDR1 SGHTA, CDR2 FQGTGA. This CDR3 region has 16 residues. V was clipped by 2 bases and J by 4 bases; unmatched bases: 8. CDR3 amino acids: CASSLEGLVRADTQYF. CDR3 coding DNA: TGTGCCAGCAGCTTAGAGGGACTAGTGCGTGCAGATACGCAGTATTTT.

The chain carries TRBV4-2 and TRBJ2-5, with D perhaps being TRBD1 or TRBD2 (5 bases each). V was clipped by 0 bases and J by 5 bases, with 7 bases between them. The CDR3 is 13 amino acids. In germline, CDR1 is LGHNA, CDR2 YNFKEQ. The CDR3 DNA reads TGTGCCAGCAGCCAAGAATGGGACGAGACCCAGTACTTC. Its translation is CASSQEWDETQYF.

The chain recombines TRBV5-6 with TRBJ2-7; a weak D match, TRBD2 (5 bases). Looked up from germline, CDR1 is SGHDT and CDR2 is YYEEEE. V lost 3 bases and J 0 bases, leaving 16 bases between the germline ends. The CDR3 has 16 residues. The chain's CDR3 is CASSSLSGISSYEQYF. The CDR3 DNA reads as TGTGCCAGCAGCTCCCTAAGCGGAATTAGCTCCTACGAGCAGTACTTC.

V is TRBV10-3 and J is TRBJ1-5; D unresolved. Trimming left V 0 bases short and J 1 base short, with 10 bases between. Germline assignment: CDR1 ENHRY and CDR2 SYGVKD. CDR3 length: 16 amino acids. The CDR3 loop reads CAISESTRESNQPQHF. CDR3 in DNA: TGTGCCATCAGTGAGTCGACTCGGGAGAGCAATCAGCCCCAGCATTTT.

The chain employs TRBV10-2 and TRBJ1-5; 9 positions match TRBD1. This CDR3 spans 14 amino acids. The V and J ends lost 10 bases and 0 bases, in that order; junction bases with no gene match: 4. Germline V gene lookup returns CDR1 WSHSY and CDR2 SAAADI. The CDR3 nucleotides read TGCGCCACGGGGACAGGGTTTAGCAATCAGCCCCAGCATTTT. Its translation: CATGTGFSNQPQHF.

Details on this clone: Other nucleotide sequences from this sample produce the same CDR3. The genes are TRBV6-5 and TRBJ2-5; D is uncertain. Trimming removed 4 bases from V and 2 bases from J, with 2 bases in between. The CDR3 consists of 11 residues. The germline V gene has CDR1 MNHEY and CDR2 SVGAGI. The CDR3 DNA is TGTGCCAGCAGTTCGCAAGAGACCCAGTACTTC. It codes for CASSSQETQYF.

The chain recombines TRBV28 with TRBJ1-5; D not resolved. Germline-derived CDR1 and CDR2 are MDHEN and SYDVKM. V was trimmed by 6 bases and J by 4 bases, leaving 4 bases between them. This CDR3 has 11 residues. DNA for the CDR3: TGTGCCAGCAGGTCTAATCAGCCCCAGCATTTT. It yields the protein CASRSNQPQHF.

This chain uses TRBV7-2 with TRBJ2-3; perhaps D is TRBD1 or TRBD2 (5 bases each). CDR3 size: 13 residues. CDR1 SGHTA and CDR2 FQGNSA come from the germline V gene. Trimming removed 6 bases from V and 11 bases from J, with 18 bases in between. In DNA form, the CDR3 reads TGTGCCAGCAGTGGGACCCGGGCCGCTATGCAGTATTTT. This encodes CASSGTRAAMQYF. The variable domain in full, completed from reference TRBV7-2 and TRBJ2-3, reads GAGVSQSPSNKVTEKGKDVELRCDPISGHTALYWYRQSLGQGLEFLIYFQGNSAPDKSGLPSDRFSAERTGGSVSTLTIQRTQQEDSAVYLCASSGTRAAMQYFGPGTRLTVL.

The CDR3 loop is CASSQEKAGPLHF. For the CDR3, the DNA is TGCGCCAGCAGCCAAGAGAAGGCAGGGCCCCTCCACTTT. The gene calls are TRBV4-3 and TRBJ1-6; maybe TRBD1 (5 bases). This CDR3 spans 13 amino acids. CDR1 is LGHNA and CDR2 is YSLEER in the germline V gene. The V end was cut by 0 bases, the J end by 13 bases, with 10 bases between.

The CDR3 spells CASSLQGANTGELFF. The CDR3 nucleotides are TGCGCCAGCAGTTTACAGGGAGCGAACACCGGGGAGCTGTTTTTT. V usage is TRBV10-2 and J usage is TRBJ2-2; perhaps TRBD1 as D (6 bases). Trimming cost V 5 bases and J 0 bases, with 10 bases left between them. Germline V gene sequence: CDR1 WSHSY, CDR2 SAAADI. The CDR3 runs 15 residues.

This chain joins TRBV2 and TRBJ1-2; possible D gene TRBD1, 6 bases. Germline V lookup: CDR1 SNHLY, CDR2 FYNNEI. Deletions cut 11 bases from V and 4 bases from J, with 17 bases between. CDR3 length: 13 amino acids. CDR3 sequence: CAGDDTGTYGYTF. CDR3 sequence (DNA): TGTGCCGGGGATGATACAGGGACCTATGGCTACACCTTC.

This clone was recorded only once. The chain couples TRBV9 to TRBJ2-1; D call uncertain. V dropped 0 bases and J dropped 12 bases, with 7 bases sitting between them. This CDR3 has 11 residues. The germline V gene encodes CDR1 SGDLS and CDR2 YYNGEE. This CDR3 is CASSVGARQFF. CDR3 DNA sequence: TGTGCCAGCAGCGTAGGGGCGAGGCAGTTCTTC.

This clone was detected a few times. The chain links TRBV24-1 to TRBJ1-5; D gene ambiguous. Germline values: CDR1 KGHDR, CDR2 SFDVKD. The ends were cut back, 3 bases at V and 4 bases at J, with 15 bases in the middle. This CDR3 is built from 16 residues. The CDR3 DNA follows: TGTGCCACCAGTGATCTCGTTGTTAGCCTGAATCAGCCCCAGCATTTT. It codes for CATSDLVVSLNQPQHF.

The chain has TRBV11-3 and TRBJ2-3; 7 bases agree with TRBD2. CDR3 length equals 15 residues. The J segment lost 2 bases and the V segment lost 1 base, leaving 3 bases of the junction unmatched. Germline CDR1 is SGHNT and CDR2 is YENEEA. The CDR3 is CASSLGEGTTDTQYF. The CDR3 DNA follows: TGTGCCAGCAGCTTAGGGGAGGGGACCACAGATACGCAGTATTTT.

The gene calls are TRBV18 and TRBJ1-5; 11 bases align to TRBD1. The germline V gene has CDR1 KGHSH and CDR2 LQKENI. J was trimmed by 9 bases and V by 8 bases; bases with no gene match: 12. The length of the CDR3 is 15 residues. CDR3 in amino acids: CASEPDRGLAGPQHF. Here the CDR3 DNA reads TGTGCCAGCGAGCCGGACAGGGGGCTGGCTGGGCCCCAGCATTTT.